These T cell receptor beta chains were read from a single sample in a study of CD4 and CD8 cells across lung adenocarcinoma regions. TCRdb re-called the PCR reads with MiXCR, one entry per CDR3 protein. This table holds about 19,000 distinct CDR3 sequences, roughly 50% found once. Sequencing was done on a sample of CD4+ T cells from the margin of a lung tumor. The receptor source for this set is a male donor with lung adenocarcinoma. The CD4 and CD8 labels of this study may be unreliable. Both conserved end residues are part of each CDR3. Each record gives: clone size, D gene, J gene, V gene, CDR3 protein, CDR3 DNA. D genes are given only for firm matches. Part of the rows lack a size; the others show once, few, many or a class for expanded clones.

- | - | TRBJ2-3 | TRBV6-1 | CASRRRVGTKDMQYF | TGTGCCAGCAGGAGGAGGGTTGGAACCAAAGACATGCAGTATTTC
- | - | TRBJ2-5 | TRBV12-5 | CAGGGGCDPETQYF | TGTGCGGGTGGAGGGGGCTGTGACCCAGAGACGCAGTATTTC
- | TRBD2 | TRBJ2-1 | TRBV11-3 | CASSSGLAAYNEQFF | TGTGCCAGCAGCTCGGGACTAGCAGCATACAATGAGCAGTTCTTC
many | TRBD1 | TRBJ2-7 | TRBV7-8 | CASSQDRASYEQYF | TGTGCCAGCAGCCAGGACAGGGCCTCCTACGAGCAGTACTTC
many | - | TRBJ1-1 | TRBV11-2 | CASSLTGRTEAFF | TGTGCCAGCAGCCTTACGGGGAGAACTGAAGCTTTCTTT
- | - | TRBJ2-2 | TRBV10-3 | CVLGLQSGITETQFF | TGTGTCCTGGGCCTCCAGTCCGGAATTACAGAGACGCAGTTTTTT
- | - | TRBJ1-1 | TRBV15 | CVTSRDLSDTAFF | TGTGTCACCAGCAGAGATCTATCGGACACCGCTTTCTTT
- | - | TRBJ2-3 | TRBV3-1 | CASSRRSASTDTQYF | TGTGCCAGCAGCCGCCGAAGTGCTAGCACAGATACGCAGTATTTT
medium-sized | - | TRBJ2-3 | TRBV4-1 | CASSQGGRETDTQYF | TGCGCCAGCAGCCAAGGAGGCAGGGAAACAGATACGCAGTATTTT
- | - | TRBJ2-5 | TRBV4-1 | CASGGLGGGDRDTQYF | TGCGCCAGCGGGGGGCTCGGGGGCGGCGACAGGGATACCCAGTACTTC
few | - | TRBJ1-2 | TRBV6-1 | CAGSEAGGGGGGYTF | TGTGCCGGCAGTGAGGCGGGGGGGGGGGGGGGGGGCTACACCTTC
- | - | TRBJ1-6 | TRBV6-5 | CASSYMRDAPLHF | TGTGCCAGCAGTTACATGAGGGACGCACCCCTCCACTTT
once | TRBD2 | TRBJ2-1 | TRBV6-1 | CASSRISGKGNEQFF | TGTGCCAGCAGTCGAATTAGCGGGAAGGGAAATGAGCAGTTCTTC
- | - | TRBJ1-6 | TRBV6-1 | CASSNDSPDFSNRYYEQYF | TGTGCCAGCAGCAATGACAGCCCGGACTTTTCAAACCGTTACTACGAGCAGTACTTT
- | - | TRBJ2-2 | TRBV6-1 | CVLGLQAGSTGTQFF | TGTGTCCTGGGACTCCAGGCCGGAAGCACCGGTACGCAGTTTTTT
few | TRBD1 | TRBJ2-3 | TRBV4-1 | CASSQQGATDTQYF | TGCGCCAGCAGCCAACAGGGGGCTACAGATACGCAGTATTTT
- | - | TRBJ2-2 | TRBV10-3 | CAISEVGSTGELFF | TGTGCCATCAGTGAGGTAGGATCCACCGGGGAGCTGTTTTTT
- | TRBD2 | TRBJ2-1 | TRBV10-3 | CAIRPSGRANEQFF | TGTGCCATCAGGCCTAGCGGGAGGGCCAATGAGCAGTTCTTC
many | TRBD2 | TRBJ2-3 | TRBV6-5 | CASSSPKWEGLDTQYF | TGTGCCAGCAGTTCCCCGAAGTGGGAGGGATTGGATACGCAGTATTTT
- | - | TRBJ2-7 | TRBV4-1 | CAGSEPDTQYF | TGCGCGGGCAGCGAGCCAGATACGCAGTACTTC
- | TRBD2 | TRBJ2-7 | TRBV6-1 | CASSESLLAGAYEQYF | TGTGCCAGCAGTGAATCGTTACTAGCGGGAGCCTACGAGCAGTACTTC
large | TRBD1 | TRBJ1-1 | TRBV6-1 | CASSMTTGENTEAFF | TGTGCCAGCAGTATGACGACAGGGGAGAACACTGAAGCTTTCTTT
- | TRBD2 | TRBJ2-3 | TRBV6-5 | CASSYSTGGSDTQYF | TGTGCCAGCAGTTACTCAACGGGAGGGTCAGATACGCAGTATTTT
- | - | TRBJ2-7 | TRBV25-1 | CASSGGLGRWATDMQYF | TGTGCCAGCTCGGGGGGCTTGGGGCGGTGGGCCACAGATATGCAGTACTTC
- | TRBD2 | TRBJ2-1 | TRBV6-1 | CASSRSGRGVGEQFF | TGTGCCAGCAGTCGAAGCGGGAGGGGAGTAGGTGAGCAGTTCTTC
- | - | TRBJ1-4 | TRBV6-1 | CASRALMGSEKLFF | TGTGCCAGCAGGGCCTTGATGGGGTCGGAAAAACTGTTTTTT
- | - | TRBJ2-4 | TRBV6-1 | CARSEGAGSPNTQYF | TGTGCGCGGAGTGAAGGGGCTGGGAGCCCAAACACTCAGTACTTC
- | TRBD2 | TRBJ2-3 | TRBV11-3 | CGRSFGLAAADTQYF | TGTGGCCGCAGCTTCGGGCTAGCGGCCGCAGATACGCAGTACTTT
many | TRBD2 | TRBJ2-3 | TRBV4-2 | CASSQDYRTSGLTDTQYF | TGTGCCAGCAGCCAAGATTATAGGACTAGCGGGTTGACAGATACGCAGTATTTT
once | TRBD1 | TRBJ2-1 | TRBV12-3/TRBV12-4 | CASISDRAPNEQFF | TGTGCCAGCATTTCGGACAGGGCTCCCAATGAGCAGTTCTTC
- | TRBD2 | TRBJ2-5 | TRBV10-2 | CAGSGVRGADTQYF | TGCGCGGGCAGCGGGGTGCGAGGCGCAGATACCCAGTACTTC
- | - | TRBJ1-2 | TRBV9 | CASSVDGGTYGYTF | TGTGCCAGCAGCGTAGACGGGGGGACCTATGGCTACACCTTC
medium-sized | - | TRBJ2-7 | TRBV28 | CASRGRDSYEQYF | TGTGCCAGCAGGGGCCGGGACTCCTACGAGCAGTACTTC
medium-sized | TRBD2 | TRBJ2-3 | TRBV4-1 | CASSGLAGAVRDTQYF | TGCGCCAGCAGCGGCCTAGCGGGAGCCGTCAGGGATACGCAGTATTTT
few | - | TRBJ2-7 | TRBV4-1 | CASSQEGAGYEQYF | TGCGCCAGCAGCCAAGAAGGGGCCGGCTACGAGCAGTACTTC
- | - | TRBJ2-1 | TRBV11-2 | CASSLIWGESYNEQFF | TGTGCCAGCAGCTTAATTTGGGGCGAATCCTACAATGAGCAGTTCTTC
few | - | TRBJ2-1 | TRBV4-1 | CASSHYNEQFF | TGCGCCAGCAGCCACTACAATGAGCAGTTCTTC
- | - | TRBJ2-3 | TRBV6-1 | CASRLQAVSPGEQYF | TGTGCCAGCAGACTCCAGGCTGTGAGTCCCGGTGAGCAGTATTTT
many | - | TRBJ2-7 | TRBV28 | CASKDTVVDEQYF | TGTGCCAGCAAGGACACGGTTGTGGACGAGCAGTACTTC
- | TRBD2 | TRBJ2-1 | TRBV7-2 | CASSLTSGGHNEQFF | TGTGCCAGCAGCTTGACTAGCGGGGGACACAATGAGCAGTTCTTC
- | - | TRBJ2-5 | TRBV7-2 | CASSFAGNQETQYF | TGTGCCAGCAGCTTTGCCGGGAACCAAGAGACCCAGTACTTC
many | - | TRBJ1-5 | TRBV6-5 | CASSYSKNSQPQHF | TGTGCCAGCAGTTACTCGAAAAATTCCCAGCCCCAGCATTTT